This T cell receptor beta chain was captured in a study of cytomegalovirus exposure and HLA in healthy donors. Findings of the study overall: DRB1 had the most TCR associations and HLA-C the fewest, a later analysis found, with rates varying by HLA locus. Another analysis was done later, and it associated around 16,000 TCR beta sequences with HLA alleles at 0.05 false discovery rate. A later analysis showed that HLA-associated TCR beta chains had undergone more clonal expansion than equally common others.

With regard to this clone: Its specificity is not known.

J gave up 4 bases and V 8 bases, and 2 bases lay outside the gene matches. This CDR3 has 12 residues. Germline lookup yields CDR1 SGHTA and CDR2 FQGTGA. With 60 Vbeta and 13 Jbeta primers, the PCR was carried out. Data came from immunoSEQ multiplex PCR; TCRdb stores just in-frame clones and leaves some out. The sample lists some 150,000 clones, roughly 79% occurring once. Each donor was nominally healthy when sampled (though unrecorded immune exposures were likely). The receptor was derived from a woman aged 40 to 50 in good health and CMV-seronegative. The gene calls are TRBV7-3 and TRBJ1-1; 9 bases line up with TRBD1. Sample: PBMCs. The CDR3 loop reads CASGQGPTEAFF. CDR3 nucleotide sequence: TGTGCCAGCGGACAGGGGCCCACTGAAGCTTTCTTT.